This T cell receptor beta chain was found in a study of vaccination and CD4 T cells after COVID-19. Study in general: A median of around 73 days (range 14 to 241) separated dose two from the taking of post-vaccine samples. In culture, cells were exposed to overlapping spike peptides from SARS-CoV-2, HCoV-NL63, HCoV-OC43 and HCoV-229E.

The germline V gene encodes CDR1 GTSNPN and CDR2 SVGIG (reference sequence). V lost 4 bases and J lost 0, with 13 bases in between. CDR3 length: 15 residues. Cultured CD4+ T-cell DNA underwent Oncomine TCR Beta short-read sequencing. From cultured CD4+ T cells, genomic DNA was extracted. TCRdb recomputed calls from the PCR reads with MiXCR, one row per CDR3 protein. This table holds around 13,000 distinct CDR3 sequences, 60% to 80% found once. The sample holds one count of this clonotype. The target antigen is unknown. The treatment is: approximately 10-day PBMC culture with coronavirus spike peptide pools or control peptides (ViraFEST assay). Negative selection recovered the CD4+ T cells once they had spent more than 8 days in culture.

The J gene is TRBJ1-5, the V gene TRBV30; D ambiguous. The TCR sequence derives from a human donor who received a COVID-19 vaccine. The material sequenced was CD4+ T cells from blood, cultured in vitro, taken after SARS-CoV-2 vaccination. In DNA, the CDR3 is TGTGCCTGGACCCCGGACGGTTATAGCAATCAGCCCCAGCATTTT. Amino acids: CAWTPDGYSNQPQHF. Full variable domain (rest looked up from reference TRBV30 and TRBJ1-5): SQTIHQWPATLVQPVGSPLSLECTVEGTSNPNLYWYRQAAGRGLQLLFYSVGIGQISSEVPQNLSASRPQDRQFILSSKKLLLSDSGFYLCAWTPDGYSNQPQHFGDGTRLSIL.